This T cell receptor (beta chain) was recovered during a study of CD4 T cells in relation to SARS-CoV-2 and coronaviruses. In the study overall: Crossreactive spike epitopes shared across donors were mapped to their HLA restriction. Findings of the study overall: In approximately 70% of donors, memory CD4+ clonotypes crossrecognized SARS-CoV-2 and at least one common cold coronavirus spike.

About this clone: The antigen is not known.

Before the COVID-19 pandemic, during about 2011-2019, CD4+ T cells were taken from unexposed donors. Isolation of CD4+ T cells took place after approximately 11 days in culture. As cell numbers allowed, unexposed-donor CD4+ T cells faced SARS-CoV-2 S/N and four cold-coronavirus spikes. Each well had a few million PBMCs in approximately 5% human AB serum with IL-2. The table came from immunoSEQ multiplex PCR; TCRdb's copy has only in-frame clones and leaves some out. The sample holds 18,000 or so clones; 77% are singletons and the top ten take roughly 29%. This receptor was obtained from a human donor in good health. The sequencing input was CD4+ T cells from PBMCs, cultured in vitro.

The CDR3 loop is CASSPGLLAGTLYEQYF. The CDR3 DNA follows: TGTGCCAGCAGCCCGGGATTACTAGCGGGGACACTCTACGAGCAGTACTTC. J is TRBJ2-7 and V is TRBV7-8; 10 nucleotides line up with TRBD2. V lost 5 bases and J lost 3; bases outside the gene matches: 13. The CDR3 covers 17 residues. In germline, CDR1 is SGHVS, CDR2 FQNEAQ.